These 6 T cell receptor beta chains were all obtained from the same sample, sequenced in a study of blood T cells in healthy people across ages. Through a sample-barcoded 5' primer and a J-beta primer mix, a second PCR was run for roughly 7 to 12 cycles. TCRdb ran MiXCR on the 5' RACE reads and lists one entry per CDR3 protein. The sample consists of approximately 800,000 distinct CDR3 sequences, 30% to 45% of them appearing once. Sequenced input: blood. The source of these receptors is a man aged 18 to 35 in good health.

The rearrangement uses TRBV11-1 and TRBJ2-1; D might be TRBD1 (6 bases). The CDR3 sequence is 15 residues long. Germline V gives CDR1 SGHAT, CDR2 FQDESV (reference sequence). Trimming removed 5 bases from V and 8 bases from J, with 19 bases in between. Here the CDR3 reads CASSQGPLEGYEQFF. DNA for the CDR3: TGTGCCAGCAGCCAGGGGCCCCTTGAGGGGTATGAGCAGTTCTTC.

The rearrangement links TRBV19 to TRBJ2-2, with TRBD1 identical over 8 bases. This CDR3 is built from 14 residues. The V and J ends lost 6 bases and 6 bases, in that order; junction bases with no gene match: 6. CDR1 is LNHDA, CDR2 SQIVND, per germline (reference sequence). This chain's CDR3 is CASSGQGIAGELFF. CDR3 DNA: TGTGCCAGTAGCGGACAGGGAATCGCCGGGGAGCTGTTTTTT.

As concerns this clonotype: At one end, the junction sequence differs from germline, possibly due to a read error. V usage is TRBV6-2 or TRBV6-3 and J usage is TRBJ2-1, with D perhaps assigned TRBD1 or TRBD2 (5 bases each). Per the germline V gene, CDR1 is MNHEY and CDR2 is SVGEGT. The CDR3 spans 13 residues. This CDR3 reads CASSEGPYTEQFF. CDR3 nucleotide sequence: TGTGCCAGCTCAGAGGGGCCCTACACTGAGCAGTTCTTC.

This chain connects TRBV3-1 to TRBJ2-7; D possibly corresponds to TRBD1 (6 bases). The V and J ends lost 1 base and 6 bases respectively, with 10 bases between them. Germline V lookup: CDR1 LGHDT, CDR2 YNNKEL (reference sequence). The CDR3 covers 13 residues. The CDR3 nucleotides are TGTGCCAGCAGCCAAGTGGCAGGGGTCGAGCAGTACTTC. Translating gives CASSQVAGVEQYF.

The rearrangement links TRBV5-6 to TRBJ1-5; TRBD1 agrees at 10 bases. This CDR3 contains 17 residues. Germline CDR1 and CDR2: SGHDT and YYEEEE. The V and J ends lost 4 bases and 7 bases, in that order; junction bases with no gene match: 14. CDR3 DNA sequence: TGTGCCAGCAGCCTCGTTTATGGGACAGGGGAAGGCCAGCCCCAGCATTTT. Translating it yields CASSLVYGTGEGQPQHF. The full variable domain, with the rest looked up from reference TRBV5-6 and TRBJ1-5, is DAGVTQSPTHLIKTRGQQVTLRCSPKSGHDTVSWYQQALGQGPQFIFQYYEEEERQRGNFPDRFSGHQFPNYSSELNVNALLLGDSALYLCASSLVYGTGEGQPQHFGDGTRLSIL.

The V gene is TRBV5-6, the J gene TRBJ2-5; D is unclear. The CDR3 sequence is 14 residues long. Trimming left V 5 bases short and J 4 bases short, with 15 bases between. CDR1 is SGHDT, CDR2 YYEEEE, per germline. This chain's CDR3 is CASSLRVPLETQYF. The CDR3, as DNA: TGTGCCAGCAGTCTCCGGGTCCCACTAGAGACCCAGTACTTC.